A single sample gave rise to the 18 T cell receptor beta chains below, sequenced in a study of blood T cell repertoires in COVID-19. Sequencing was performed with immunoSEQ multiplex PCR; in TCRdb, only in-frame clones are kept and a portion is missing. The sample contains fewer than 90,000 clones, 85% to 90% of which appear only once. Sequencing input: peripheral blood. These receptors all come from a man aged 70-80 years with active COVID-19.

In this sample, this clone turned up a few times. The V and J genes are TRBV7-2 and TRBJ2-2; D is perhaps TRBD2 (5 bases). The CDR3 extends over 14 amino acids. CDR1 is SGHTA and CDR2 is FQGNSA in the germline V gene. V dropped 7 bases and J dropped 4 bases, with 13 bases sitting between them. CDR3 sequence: CASTRADFTGELFF. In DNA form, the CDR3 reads TGTGCCAGCACCCGGGCGGACTTCACCGGGGAGCTGTTTTTT. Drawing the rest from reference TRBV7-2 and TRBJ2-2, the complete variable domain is GAGVSQSPSNKVTEKGKDVELRCDPISGHTALYWYRQSLGQGLEFLIYFQGNSAPDKSGLPSDRFSAERTGGSVSTLTIQRTQQEDSAVYLCASTRADFTGELFFGEGSRLTVL.

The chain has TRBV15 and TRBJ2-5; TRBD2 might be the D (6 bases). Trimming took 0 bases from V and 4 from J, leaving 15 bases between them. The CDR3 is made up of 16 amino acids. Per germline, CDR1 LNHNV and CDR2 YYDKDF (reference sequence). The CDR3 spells CATSRDMARDSETQYF. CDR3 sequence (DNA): TGTGCCACCAGCAGAGATATGGCGCGGGATTCAGAGACCCAGTACTTC.

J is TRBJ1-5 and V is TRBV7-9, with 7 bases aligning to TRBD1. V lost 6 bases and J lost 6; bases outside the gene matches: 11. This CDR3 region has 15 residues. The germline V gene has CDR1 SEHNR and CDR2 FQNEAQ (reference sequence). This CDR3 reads CASSRDRVGGQPQHF. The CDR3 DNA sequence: TGTGCCAGCAGTCGCGACAGGGTCGGGGGTCAGCCCCAGCATTTT.

The CDR3 DNA is TGTGCCTGGAGACCCTACGTCCGGGACAAAGCTTTCTTT. It codes for CAWRPYVRDKAFF. The rearrangement links TRBV30 to TRBJ1-1, with a possible D match to TRBD1 (6 bases). The CDR3 length is 13 residues. Germline loops: CDR1 GTSNPN, CDR2 SVGIG (reference sequence). The ends were cut back, 3 bases at V and 9 bases at J, with 17 bases in the middle.

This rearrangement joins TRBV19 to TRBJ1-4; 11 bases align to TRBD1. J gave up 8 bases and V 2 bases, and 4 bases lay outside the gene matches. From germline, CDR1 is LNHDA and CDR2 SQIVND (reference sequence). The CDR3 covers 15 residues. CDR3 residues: CASSIRGQGGEKLFF. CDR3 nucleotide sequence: TGTGCCAGTAGTATACGGGGACAGGGGGGCGAAAAACTGTTTTTT. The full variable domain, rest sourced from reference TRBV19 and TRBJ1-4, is DGGITQSPKYLFRKEGQNVTLSCEQNLNHDAMYWYRQDPGQGLRLIYYSQIVNDFQKGDIAEGYSVSREKKESFPLTVTSAQKNPTAFYLCASSIRGQGGEKLFFGSGTQLSVL.

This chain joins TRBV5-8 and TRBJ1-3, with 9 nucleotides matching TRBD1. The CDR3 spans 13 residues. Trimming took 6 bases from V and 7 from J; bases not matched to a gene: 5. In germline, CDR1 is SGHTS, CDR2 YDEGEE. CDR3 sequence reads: CASTRTGVNTIYF. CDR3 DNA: TGTGCCAGCACCCGGACAGGGGTCAACACCATATATTTT. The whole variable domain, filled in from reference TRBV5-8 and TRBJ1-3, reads EAGVTQSPTHLIKTRGQQATLRCSPISGHTSVYWYQQALGLGLQFLLWYDEGEERNRGNFPPRFSGRQFPNYSSELNVNALELEDSALYLCASTRTGVNTIYFGEGSWLTVV.

In DNA form, the CDR3 reads TGTGCCAGTACCCCCGGGACTCCCAGCGAGCAGTACTTC. Translated, it gives CASTPGTPSEQYF. The genes are TRBV12-3 or TRBV12-4 and TRBJ2-7; a possible D gene is TRBD2 (6 bases). V gave up 9 bases and J gave up 6 bases, with 18 bases separating them. The CDR3 is 13 residues long.

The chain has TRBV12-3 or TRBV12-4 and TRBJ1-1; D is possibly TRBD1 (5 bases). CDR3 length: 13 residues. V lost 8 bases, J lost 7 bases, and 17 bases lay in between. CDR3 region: CASGGGYSGEAFF. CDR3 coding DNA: TGTGCCAGCGGGGGGGGGTATTCGGGTGAAGCTTTCTTT.

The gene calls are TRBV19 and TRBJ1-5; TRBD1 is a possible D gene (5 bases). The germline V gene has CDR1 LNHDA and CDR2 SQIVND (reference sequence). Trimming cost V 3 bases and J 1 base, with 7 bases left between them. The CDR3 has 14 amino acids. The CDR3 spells CASSIGGSNQPQHF. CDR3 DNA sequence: TGTGCCAGTAGTATCGGGGGGAGCAATCAGCCCCAGCATTTT.

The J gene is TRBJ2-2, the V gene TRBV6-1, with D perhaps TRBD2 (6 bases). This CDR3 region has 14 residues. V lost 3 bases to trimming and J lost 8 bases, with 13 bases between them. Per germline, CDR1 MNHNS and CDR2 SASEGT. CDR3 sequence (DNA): TGTGCCAGCAGTGAGGCGGGACCGGCGGGGGAGCTGTTTTTT. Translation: CASSEAGPAGELFF.

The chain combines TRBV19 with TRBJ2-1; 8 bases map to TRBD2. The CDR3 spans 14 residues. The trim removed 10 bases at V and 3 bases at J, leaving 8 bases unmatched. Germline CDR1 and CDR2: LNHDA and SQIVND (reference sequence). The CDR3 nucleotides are TGTGCCACCCAGATAGCGGGACACTACAATGAGCAGTTCTTC. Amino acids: CATQIAGHYNEQFF.

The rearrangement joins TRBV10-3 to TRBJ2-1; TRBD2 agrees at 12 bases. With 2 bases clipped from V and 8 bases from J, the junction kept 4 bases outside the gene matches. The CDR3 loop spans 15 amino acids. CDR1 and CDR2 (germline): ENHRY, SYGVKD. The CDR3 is CAISEASGRGDEQFF. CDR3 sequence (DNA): TGTGCCATCAGTGAGGCTAGCGGGAGGGGGGATGAGCAGTTCTTC.

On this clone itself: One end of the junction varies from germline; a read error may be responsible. The chain's CDR3 is CASRLAGNTGELFF. In DNA form, the CDR3 reads TGTGCCAGCAGGTTGGCAGGGAACACCGGGGAGCTGTTTTTT. The genes are TRBV5-5 and TRBJ2-2, with unresolved D. CDR1 and CDR2 from the germline V gene are SGHKS and YYEKEE (reference sequence). The CDR3 extends over 14 amino acids.

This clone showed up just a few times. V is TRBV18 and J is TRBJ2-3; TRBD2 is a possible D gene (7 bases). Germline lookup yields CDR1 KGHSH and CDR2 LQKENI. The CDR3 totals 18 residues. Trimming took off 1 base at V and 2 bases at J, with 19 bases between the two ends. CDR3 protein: CASSPRDLRAGATDTQYF. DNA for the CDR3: TGTGCCAGCTCACCACGGGACCTGCGGGCGGGGGCCACAGATACGCAGTATTTT.

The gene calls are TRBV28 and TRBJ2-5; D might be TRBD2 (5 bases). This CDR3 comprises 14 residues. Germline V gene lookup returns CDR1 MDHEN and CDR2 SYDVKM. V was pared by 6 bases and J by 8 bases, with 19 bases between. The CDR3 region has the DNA TGTGCCAGCAGCCCGGACTGGACCAAGAGAACCCAGTACTTC. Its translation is CASSPDWTKRTQYF.

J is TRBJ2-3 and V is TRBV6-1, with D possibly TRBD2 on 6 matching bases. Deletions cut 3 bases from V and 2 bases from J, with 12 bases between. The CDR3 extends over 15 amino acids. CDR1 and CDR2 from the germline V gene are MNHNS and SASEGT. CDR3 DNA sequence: TGTGCCAGCAGTGACGTCGGGAGCGACACAGATACGCAGTATTTT. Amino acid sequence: CASSDVGSDTDTQYF.

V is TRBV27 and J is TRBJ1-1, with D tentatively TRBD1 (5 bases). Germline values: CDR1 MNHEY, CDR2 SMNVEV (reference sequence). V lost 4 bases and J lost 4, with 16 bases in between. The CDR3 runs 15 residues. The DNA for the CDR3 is TGTGCCAGCAGTTCAGGGCCCAGCGACCGCACTGAAGCTTTCTTT. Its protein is CASSSGPSDRTEAFF.

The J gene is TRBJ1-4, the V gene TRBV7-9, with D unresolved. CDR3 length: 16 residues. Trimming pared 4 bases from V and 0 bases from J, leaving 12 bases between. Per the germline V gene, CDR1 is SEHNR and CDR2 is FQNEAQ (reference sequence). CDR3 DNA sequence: TGTGCCAGCAGCTCACGCTCAGGTGCAACTAATGAAAAACTGTTTTTT. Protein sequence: CASSSRSGATNEKLFF.